These 22 T cell receptor beta chains share one sample of origin, sequenced in a study of T cells in narcolepsy. Using immunoSEQ multiplex PCR, the repertoire was profiled, and TCRdb retains in-frame clones only, with some absent. There are tens of thousands of clones in the sample; roughly 87% occur only once, and roughly 0.68% lies in the top ten. The specimen was memory (CD45RA-) CD4+ T cells from blood. These receptor sequences come from a human donor in good health.

The J gene is TRBJ2-7, the V gene TRBV10-3, with 10 nucleotides matching TRBD1. Germline loops: CDR1 ENHRY, CDR2 SYGVKD. The V gene end was trimmed by 4 bases and the J gene end by 0 bases; junction bases not matched to a gene: 12. CDR3 size: 18 residues. The DNA of the CDR3 is TGTGCCATCAGTGGTGTGGGACAGGGGATAGTTTACTCCTACGAGCAGTACGTC. Protein product: CAISGVGQGIVYSYEQYV.

About this clone: Additional DNA sequences in this sample encode the identical CDR3. V usage is TRBV15 and J usage is TRBJ1-2; TRBD1 is a possible D gene (5 bases). The germline gives CDR1 LNHNV, CDR2 YYDKDF (reference sequence). This CDR3 contains 15 residues. The V and J ends lost 0 bases and 2 bases respectively, with 10 bases between them. CDR3 in amino acids: CATSRDLTANYGYTF. The CDR3 DNA is TGTGCCACCAGCAGAGATCTGACAGCGAACTATGGCTACACCTTC.

The chain has TRBV5-4 and TRBJ2-1; 12 nucleotides align to TRBD2. Trimming removed 2 bases from V and 4 bases from J; junction bases left unmatched: 7. Per the germline V gene, CDR1 is SGHNT and CDR2 is YYREEE (reference sequence). This CDR3 region has 17 residues. In DNA form, the CDR3 reads TGTGCCAGCAGCTTTGGCGCTAGCGGGAGGGTTTACAATGAGCAGTTCTTC. This encodes CASSFGASGRVYNEQFF.

This sequence joins TRBV28 and TRBJ2-2; D perhaps matches TRBD2 (6 bases). CDR1 and CDR2 from the germline V gene are MDHEN and SYDVKM. V lost 6 bases and J lost 1, with 15 bases in between. The CDR3 consists of 16 residues. In DNA, the CDR3 is TGTGCCAGCAGGTCCGGAGGGTCCCTGAACACCGGGGAGCTGTTTTTT. Translating it yields CASRSGGSLNTGELFF. Full variable domain (missing parts from reference TRBV28 and TRBJ2-2): DVKVTQSSRYLVKRTGEKVFLECVQDMDHENMFWYRQDPGLGLRLIYFSYDVKMKEKGDIPEGYSVSREKKERFSLILESASTNQTSMYLCASRSGGSLNTGELFFGEGSRLTVL.

This chain joins TRBV5-1 and TRBJ2-3, with 8 bases matching TRBD1. After removal of 0 bases from V and 4 bases from J, the junction contained 4 bases not matched to a gene. CDR1 and CDR2 from the germline V gene are SGHRS and YFSETQ. The CDR3 has 15 amino acids. The CDR3 region has the DNA TGCGCCAGCAGCTTGGAGTCCAGGGGGCCAGATACGCAGTATTTT. It translates to CASSLESRGPDTQYF.

The genes are TRBV4-1 and TRBJ2-2; TRBD1 is a possible D gene (6 bases). The CDR3 loop spans 13 amino acids. Germline-derived CDR1 and CDR2 are MGHRA and YSYEKL. Trimming took 4 bases from V and 7 from J, leaving 10 bases between them. CDR3 region: CASSLGQIGELFF. The DNA for the CDR3 is TGCGCCAGCAGCCTTGGACAGATCGGGGAGCTGTTTTTT.

This sequence joins TRBV6-5 and TRBJ2-5, with 8 bases aligning to TRBD1. This CDR3 comprises 13 residues. V lost 10 bases and J lost 4; bases outside the gene matches: 8. Germline CDR1 and CDR2: MNHEY and SVGAGI. CDR3 in amino acids: CATRQGAGETQYF. CDR3 bases: TGTGCCACCAGGCAGGGGGCCGGAGAGACCCAGTACTTC.

The chain is built from TRBV5-1 and TRBJ1-4; D remains ambiguous. The ends were cut back, 2 bases at V and 2 bases at J, with 7 bases in the middle. Per the germline V gene, CDR1 is SGHRS and CDR2 is YFSETQ. This CDR3 is 14 amino acids long. CDR3 residues: CASSLRPTNEKLFF. As DNA, the CDR3 is TGCGCCAGCAGCTTAAGGCCGACTAATGAAAAACTGTTTTTT.

CDR3 region: CATSPRTGDYTF. CDR3 DNA: TGTGCCACCAGCCCGAGGACAGGTGACTACACCTTC. The chain links TRBV15 to TRBJ1-2; 7 nucleotides align to TRBD1. The germline V gene encodes CDR1 LNHNV and CDR2 YYDKDF (reference sequence). The CDR3 runs to 12 residues. Germline trimming cut 5 bases from V and 10 bases from J; bases unmatched to any gene: 7.

The rearrangement joins TRBV30 to TRBJ2-1; TRBD1 aligns across 8 bases. Germline values: CDR1 GTSNPN, CDR2 SVGIG (reference sequence). This CDR3 has 14 amino acids. Trimming at V came to 8 bases and at J to 7 bases, leaving 13 bases not matched to a gene. CDR3 nucleotide sequence: TGTGCCCTACAGGGGGAGTGGGGGCGGAATGAGCAGTTCTTC. Translation: CALQGEWGRNEQFF.

This rearrangement joins TRBV28 to TRBJ1-5; D is ambiguous. Germline lookup yields CDR1 MDHEN and CDR2 SYDVKM. V was clipped by 6 bases and J by 5 bases, with 8 bases between them. The CDR3 extends over 12 amino acids. The CDR3 loop is CASRLTHQPQHF. The CDR3 DNA sequence: TGTGCCAGCAGATTAACCCATCAGCCCCAGCATTTT.

The chain is built from TRBV5-1 and TRBJ2-5; D call uncertain. Germline CDR1 and CDR2: SGHRS and YFSETQ. Trimming left V 0 bases short and J 3 bases short, with 9 bases between. The CDR3 has 14 residues. CDR3 in amino acids: CASSLVGSKETQYF. DNA for the CDR3: TGCGCCAGCAGCTTGGTGGGATCCAAAGAGACCCAGTACTTC.

V is TRBV6-1 and J is TRBJ2-7; perhaps TRBD1 as D (6 bases). Germline-derived CDR1 and CDR2 are MNHNS and SASEGT. The V end was cut by 5 bases, the J end by 1 base, with 12 bases between. The CDR3 consists of 14 residues. The CDR3 nucleotides are TGTGCCAGCAGTAAAACAGGGCTTTCCTACGAGCAGTACTTC. Translating gives CASSKTGLSYEQYF.

The CDR3 DNA is TGTGCCAGCAGCTTTCCAGAGAGCTCCTATAATTCACCCCTCCACTTT. Its translation is CASSFPESSYNSPLHF. V and J are TRBV7-2 and TRBJ1-6, with D hard to call. The CDR3 sequence is 16 residues long. CDR1 and CDR2 from the germline V gene are SGHTA and FQGNSA. V gave up 3 bases and J gave up 0 bases, with 9 bases separating them.

The rearrangement uses TRBV6-1 and TRBJ1-3; D is undetermined. Deletions cut 1 base from V and 0 bases from J, with 10 bases between. The CDR3 loop spans 16 amino acids. Germline CDR1 is MNHNS and CDR2 is SASEGT. CDR3 coding DNA: TGTGCCAGCAGTGAAGTGGGCGTATACTCTGGAAACACCATATATTTT. Translated: CASSEVGVYSGNTIYF.

A single count supports this clone. The chain couples TRBV18 to TRBJ1-2; 8 bases are a match to TRBD1. This CDR3 comprises 15 residues. Germline CDR1 reads KGHSH; CDR2 reads LQKENI. The junction had 9 bases not matched to a gene; V was cut back by 5 bases and J by 4 bases. The CDR3 spells CASSGDRGRSYGYTF. DNA of the CDR3: TGTGCCAGCTCAGGTGACAGGGGTCGGAGCTATGGCTACACCTTC.

V gene TRBV9 combines with J gene TRBJ2-3, with D perhaps matching TRBD1 (5 bases). This CDR3 has 14 residues. V dropped 0 bases and J dropped 4 bases, with 9 bases sitting between them. CDR1 is SGDLS, CDR2 YYNGEE, per germline. As DNA, the CDR3 is TGTGCCAGCAGCGTAGTGGGGCAGGCAGATACGCAGTATTTT. Its translation: CASSVVGQADTQYF.

The chain joins TRBV7-2 to TRBJ2-1; TRBD1 is a possible D gene (5 bases). This CDR3 spans 13 amino acids. Germline V gene lookup returns CDR1 SGHTA and CDR2 FQGNSA. V was shortened by 0 bases and J by 11 bases, with 11 bases between the two germline ends. CDR3 bases: TGTGCCAGCAGCTTAGCGACACCGGACAAGCAGTTCTTC. Translation: CASSLATPDKQFF. The full variable domain, rest sourced from reference TRBV7-2 and TRBJ2-1, is GAGVSQSPSNKVTEKGKDVELRCDPISGHTALYWYRQSLGQGLEFLIYFQGNSAPDKSGLPSDRFSAERTGGSVSTLTIQRTQQEDSAVYLCASSLATPDKQFFGPGTRLTVL.

The J gene is TRBJ2-1, the V gene TRBV18; the D is unclear. The V gene's germline CDR1 is KGHSH and CDR2 LQKENI. Trimming pared 5 bases from V and 8 bases from J, leaving 10 bases between. This CDR3 has 12 amino acids. This chain's CDR3 is CASSNSGHEQFF. CDR3 coding DNA: TGTGCCAGCTCAAATAGTGGGCATGAGCAGTTCTTC.

The chain recombines TRBV7-2 with TRBJ2-1, with TRBD2 as a possible D gene (7 bases). This CDR3 region has 14 residues. Trimming stripped 4 bases from V and 7 bases from J, with 14 bases between. In germline, CDR1 is SGHTA, CDR2 FQGNSA. The DNA for the CDR3 is TGTGCCAGCAGCTCCATGGGGGGGCCTAATGAGCAGTTCTTC. Translated: CASSSMGGPNEQFF.

V is TRBV2 and J is TRBJ2-7; D might be TRBD1 (5 bases). Per germline, CDR1 SNHLY and CDR2 FYNNEI. CDR3 length: 12 residues. V was shortened by 5 bases and J by 6 bases, with 11 bases between the two germline ends. The CDR3 bases are TGTGCCAGCAGTCAGGGAATTGGCGAGCAGTACGTC. This gives the protein CASSQGIGEQYV.

The rearrangement links TRBV28 to TRBJ1-4, with D possibly TRBD1 on 6 matching bases. CDR1 is MDHEN and CDR2 is SYDVKM in the germline V gene. The CDR3 sequence is 15 residues long. The germline V and J ends were trimmed by 5 bases and 3 bases, with 13 bases remaining between them. The CDR3 protein is CASSVTGWANEKLFF. The CDR3 nucleotides are TGTGCCAGCAGTGTAACAGGGTGGGCTAATGAAAAACTGTTTTTT.